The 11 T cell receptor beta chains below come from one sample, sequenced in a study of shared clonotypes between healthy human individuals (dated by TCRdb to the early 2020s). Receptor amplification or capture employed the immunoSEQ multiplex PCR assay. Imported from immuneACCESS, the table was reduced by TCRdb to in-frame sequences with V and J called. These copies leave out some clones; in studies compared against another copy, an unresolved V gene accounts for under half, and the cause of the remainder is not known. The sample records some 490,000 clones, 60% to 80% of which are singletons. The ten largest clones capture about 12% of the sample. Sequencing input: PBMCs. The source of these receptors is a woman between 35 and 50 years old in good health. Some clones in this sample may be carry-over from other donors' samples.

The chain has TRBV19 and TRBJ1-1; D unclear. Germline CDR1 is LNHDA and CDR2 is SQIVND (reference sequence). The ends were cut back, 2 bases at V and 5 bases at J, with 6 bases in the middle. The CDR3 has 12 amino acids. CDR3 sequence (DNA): TGTGCCAGTAGTATACAGAGAACTGAAGCTTTCTTT. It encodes CASSIQRTEAFF.

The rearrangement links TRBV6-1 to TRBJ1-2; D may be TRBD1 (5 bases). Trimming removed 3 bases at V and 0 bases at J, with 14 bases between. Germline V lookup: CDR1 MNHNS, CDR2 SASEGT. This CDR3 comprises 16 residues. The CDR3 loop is CASSDYWTLANYGYTF. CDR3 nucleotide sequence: TGTGCCAGCAGTGACTACTGGACACTCGCTAACTATGGCTACACCTTC.

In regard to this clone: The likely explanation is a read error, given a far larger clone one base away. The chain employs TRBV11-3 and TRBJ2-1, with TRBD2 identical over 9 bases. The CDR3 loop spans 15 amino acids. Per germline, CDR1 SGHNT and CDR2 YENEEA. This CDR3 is CASSTGTSSSNGQFF. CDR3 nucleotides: TGTGCCAGCAGCACCGGGACTAGCTCCTCGAATGGGCAGTTCTTC.

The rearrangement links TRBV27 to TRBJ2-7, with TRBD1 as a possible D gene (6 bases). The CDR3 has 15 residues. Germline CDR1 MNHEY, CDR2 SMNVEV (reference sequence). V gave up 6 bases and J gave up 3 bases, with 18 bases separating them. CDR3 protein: CASSPSPGHRYEQYF. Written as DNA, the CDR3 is TGTGCCAGCAGCCCCTCCCCGGGACACCGCTACGAGCAGTACTTC.

The CDR3, as DNA: TGTGCCAGCAGCCAGACTCGACAGGTCAACTATGGCTACACCTTC. Translation: CASSQTRQVNYGYTF. The chain employs TRBV6-1 and TRBJ1-2; weak D call: TRBD1 (6 bases). Germline V lookup: CDR1 MNHNS, CDR2 SASEGT. The CDR3 has 15 residues. V was shortened by 6 bases and J by 2 bases, with 16 bases between the two germline ends.

The CDR3: CSVRGGSNQPQHF. CDR3 coding DNA: TGCAGCGTTCGAGGAGGTAGCAATCAGCCCCAGCATTTT. The V gene is TRBV29-1, the J gene TRBJ1-5, with D unclear. CDR1 and CDR2 (germline): SQVTM, ANQGSEA. Trimming took 5 bases from V and 0 from J, leaving 8 bases between them. CDR3 length equals 13 residues.

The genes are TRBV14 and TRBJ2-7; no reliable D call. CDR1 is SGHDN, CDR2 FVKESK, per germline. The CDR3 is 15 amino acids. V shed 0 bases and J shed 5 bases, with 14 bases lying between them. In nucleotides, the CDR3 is TGTGCCAGCAGCCAAGATGAAGTGCGGCGCAACGAGCAGTACTTC. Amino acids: CASSQDEVRRNEQYF.

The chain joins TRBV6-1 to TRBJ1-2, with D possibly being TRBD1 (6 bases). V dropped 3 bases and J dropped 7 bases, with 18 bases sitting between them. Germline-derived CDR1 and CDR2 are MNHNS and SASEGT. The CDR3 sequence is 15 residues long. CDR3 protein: CASSDLGGRGGGYTF. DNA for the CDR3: TGTGCCAGCAGTGATCTAGGGGGTAGGGGTGGTGGCTACACCTTC.

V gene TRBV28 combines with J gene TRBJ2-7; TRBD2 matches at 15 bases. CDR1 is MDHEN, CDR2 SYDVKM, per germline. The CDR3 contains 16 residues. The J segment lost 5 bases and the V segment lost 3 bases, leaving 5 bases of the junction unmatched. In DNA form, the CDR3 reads TGTGCCAGCAGTTTTCCGGGACTAGCGGGGGGCCACGAGCAGTACTTC. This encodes CASSFPGLAGGHEQYF.

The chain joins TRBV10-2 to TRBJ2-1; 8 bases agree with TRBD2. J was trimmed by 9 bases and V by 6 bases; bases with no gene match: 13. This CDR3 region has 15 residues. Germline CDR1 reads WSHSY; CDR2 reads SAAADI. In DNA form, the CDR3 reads TGCGCCAGCAGGGACCTCCAGCGGGAGTACCTTGAGCAGTTCTTC. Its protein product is CASRDLQREYLEQFF.

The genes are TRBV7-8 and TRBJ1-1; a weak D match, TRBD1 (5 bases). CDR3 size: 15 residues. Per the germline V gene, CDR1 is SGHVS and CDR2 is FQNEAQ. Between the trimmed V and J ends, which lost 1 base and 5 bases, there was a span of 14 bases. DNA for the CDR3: TGTGCCAGCAGCTTAGGAAGGGGTGGGTTGACTGAAGCTTTCTTT. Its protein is CASSLGRGGLTEAFF.